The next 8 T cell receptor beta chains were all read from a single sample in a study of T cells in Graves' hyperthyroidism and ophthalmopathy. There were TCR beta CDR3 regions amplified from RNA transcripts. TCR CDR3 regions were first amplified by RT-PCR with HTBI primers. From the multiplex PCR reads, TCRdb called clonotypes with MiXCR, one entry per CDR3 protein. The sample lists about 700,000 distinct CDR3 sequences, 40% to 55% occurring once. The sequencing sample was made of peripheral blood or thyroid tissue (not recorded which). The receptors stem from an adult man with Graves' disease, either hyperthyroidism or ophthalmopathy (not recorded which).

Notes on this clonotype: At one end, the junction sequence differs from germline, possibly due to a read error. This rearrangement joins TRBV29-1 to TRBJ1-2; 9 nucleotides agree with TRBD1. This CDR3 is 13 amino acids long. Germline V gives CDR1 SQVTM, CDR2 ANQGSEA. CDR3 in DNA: TGTGCCTGGAGTGCCGGACAGGGGTATGGCTACACCTTC. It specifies CAWSAGQGYGYTF. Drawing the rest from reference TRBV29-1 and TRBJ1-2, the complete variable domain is SAVISQKPSRDICQRGTSLTIQCQVDSQVTMMFWYRQQPGQSLTLIATANQGSEATYESGFVIDKFPISRPNLTFSTLTVSNMSPEDSSIYLCAWSAGQGYGYTFGSGTRLTVV.

CDR3 in amino acids: CSASDTVGTDQKLFF. The CDR3, as DNA: TGCAGCGCGTCGGACACGGTGGGGACAGACCAAAAACTGTTTTTT. The chain couples TRBV29-1 to TRBJ1-4; 7 bases map to TRBD1. The CDR3 consists of 15 residues. Germline V gene lookup returns CDR1 SQVTM and CDR2 ANQGSEA. V shed 7 bases, J shed 9 bases, and the junction held 17 bases outside the gene matches.

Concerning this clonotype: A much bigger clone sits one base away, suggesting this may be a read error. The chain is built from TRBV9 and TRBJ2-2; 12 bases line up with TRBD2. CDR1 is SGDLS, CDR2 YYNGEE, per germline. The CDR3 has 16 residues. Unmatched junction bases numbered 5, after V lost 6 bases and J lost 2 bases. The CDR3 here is CASNVTSGSNTGELFF. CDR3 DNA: TGTGCCAGCAACGTGACTAGCGGGAGCAACACCGGGGAGCTGTTTTTT.

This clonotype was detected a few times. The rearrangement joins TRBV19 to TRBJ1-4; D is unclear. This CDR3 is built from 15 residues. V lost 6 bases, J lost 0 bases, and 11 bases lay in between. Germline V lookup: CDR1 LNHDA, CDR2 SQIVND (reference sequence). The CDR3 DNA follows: TGTGCCAGTAGCGAACGAGTTGCAACTAATGAAAAACTGTTTTTT. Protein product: CASSERVATNEKLFF. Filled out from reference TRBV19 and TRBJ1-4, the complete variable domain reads DGGITQSPKYLFRKEGQNVTLSCEQNLNHDAMYWYRQDPGQGLRLIYYSQIVNDFQKGDIAEGYSVSREKKESFPLTVTSAQKNPTAFYLCASSERVATNEKLFFGSGTQLSVL.

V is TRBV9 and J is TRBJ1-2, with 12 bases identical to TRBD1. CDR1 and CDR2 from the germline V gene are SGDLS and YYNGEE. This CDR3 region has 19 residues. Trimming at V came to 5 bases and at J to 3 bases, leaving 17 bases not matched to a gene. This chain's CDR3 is CASRTAIFLGQGADYGYTF. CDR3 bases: TGTGCCAGCAGGACTGCCATCTTTCTGGGACAGGGGGCTGACTATGGCTACACCTTC.

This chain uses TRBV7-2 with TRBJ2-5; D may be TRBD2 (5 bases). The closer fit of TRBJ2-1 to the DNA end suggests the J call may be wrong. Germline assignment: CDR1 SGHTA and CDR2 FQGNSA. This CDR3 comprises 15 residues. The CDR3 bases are TGTGCCAGCAGTGAATATGGACTCCCAGGCGATGAGCAGTTCTTC. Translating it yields CASSEYGLPGDEQFF.

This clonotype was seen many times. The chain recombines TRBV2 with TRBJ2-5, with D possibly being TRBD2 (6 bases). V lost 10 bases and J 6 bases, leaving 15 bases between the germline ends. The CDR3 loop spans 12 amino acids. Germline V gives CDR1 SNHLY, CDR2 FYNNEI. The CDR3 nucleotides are TGTGCCATCCTCGGGGGAGGAAAGACCCAGTACTTC. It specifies CAILGGGKTQYF.

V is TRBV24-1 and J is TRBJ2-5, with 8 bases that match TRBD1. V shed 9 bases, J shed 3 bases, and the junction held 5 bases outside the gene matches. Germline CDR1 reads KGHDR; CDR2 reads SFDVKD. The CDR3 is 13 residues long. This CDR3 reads CATGGTGEETQYF. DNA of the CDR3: TGTGCCACCGGCGGGACAGGTGAAGAGACCCAGTACTTC.